A selection of T cell receptor beta chains follows, all from one sample in a study of blood T cell repertoires in COVID-19. The method was immunoSEQ multiplex PCR; TCRdb's version includes in-frame clones alone and lacks a portion of them. The profile covers about 88,000 clones, with 90% to 95% appearing a single time and more than 1.5% taken by the ten largest. The specimen was peripheral blood. The receptors derive from a man between 60 and 75 years old with acute or convalescent COVID-19. Both conserved end residues are part of each CDR3. Each record gives: CDR3 DNA, CDR3 protein, D gene, J gene, clone size, V gene. A D gene is named only where the DNA matches it firmly. Not all rows give a size; the values are once, few, many and, for expanded clones, a class.

CDR3 DNA: TGTGCCAGCAGCTTAGACTTTAGCGGGAGGCCCCGTGCAGATACGCAGTATTTT
CDR3 protein: CASSLDFSGRPRADTQYF
D gene: TRBD2
J gene: TRBJ2-3
clone size: few
V gene: TRBV7-6

CDR3 DNA: TGTGCCAGCAGGGAGAATGAGCAGTTCTTC
CDR3 protein: CASRENEQFF
D gene: NA
J gene: TRBJ2-1
clone size: NA
V gene: TRBV11-2

CDR3 DNA: TGTGCCAGCAGCCCAGGGACTAGCGGCCCCTACGAGCAGTACTTC
CDR3 protein: CASSPGTSGPYEQYF
D gene: TRBD2
J gene: TRBJ2-7
clone size: NA
V gene: TRBV9

CDR3 DNA: TGCGCCAGCAGCCAAGATTACCCCAGGGACTATGGCTACACCTTC
CDR3 protein: CASSQDYPRDYGYTF
D gene: NA
J gene: TRBJ1-2
clone size: NA
V gene: TRBV4-1

CDR3 DNA: TGCGCCAGCACCGGGACAGGGCGGAGGGAAGAGACCCAGTACTTC
CDR3 protein: CASTGTGRREETQYF
D gene: TRBD1
J gene: TRBJ2-5
clone size: NA
V gene: TRBV5-1

CDR3 DNA: TGTGCCAGCAGCCCCTCGACAGGGCCCTCTGGAAACACCATATATTTT
CDR3 protein: CASSPSTGPSGNTIYF
D gene: TRBD1
J gene: TRBJ1-3
clone size: once
V gene: TRBV11-3

CDR3 DNA: TGTGCCAGCACCCCGGAAGCGGGAGCCCAATTCTTC
CDR3 protein: CASTPEAGAQFF
D gene: TRBD2
J gene: TRBJ2-1
clone size: NA
V gene: TRBV6-2/TRBV6-3

CDR3 DNA: TGTGCCAGCAGTAAAACAGGATTTTGGGGCTACACCTTC
CDR3 protein: CASSKTGFWGYTF
D gene: NA
J gene: TRBJ1-2
clone size: NA
V gene: TRBV6-2/TRBV6-3

CDR3 DNA: TGCGCCAGCAGCCAAGATCGGGCAGGGGCTCTCCTCTATGGCTACACCTTC
CDR3 protein: CASSQDRAGALLYGYTF
D gene: NA
J gene: TRBJ1-2
clone size: NA
V gene: TRBV4-3

CDR3 DNA: TGTGCCAGCAGCTTGGGGCTAGCGGGAAGTGAGCAGTTCTTC
CDR3 protein: CASSLGLAGSEQFF
D gene: TRBD2
J gene: TRBJ2-1
clone size: NA
V gene: TRBV5-6

CDR3 DNA: TGTGCCAGCAGCCTCCAGACTAGCGGGGGGTCCTACGAGCAGTACTTC
CDR3 protein: CASSLQTSGGSYEQYF
D gene: TRBD2
J gene: TRBJ2-7
clone size: few
V gene: TRBV5-4

CDR3 DNA: TGTGCCAGTAGTATAAGAGAGTACACCGGGGAGCTGTTTTTT
CDR3 protein: CASSIREYTGELFF
D gene: NA
J gene: TRBJ2-2
clone size: NA
V gene: TRBV19

CDR3 DNA: TGTGCCACCAGCAGAGATAAGGCGGGAACTAATGAAAAACTGTTTTTT
CDR3 protein: CATSRDKAGTNEKLFF
D gene: NA
J gene: TRBJ1-4
clone size: NA
V gene: TRBV15

CDR3 DNA: TGTGCCAGCAGCTCGAACTACGGGAGGGCTGAAGAGGGCTACACCTTC
CDR3 protein: CASSSNYGRAEEGYTF
D gene: NA
J gene: TRBJ1-2
clone size: NA
V gene: TRBV7-2

CDR3 DNA: TGTGCCAGCAGTCGGGGGAGCGGGAGGGCCTACGAGCAGTACTTC
CDR3 protein: CASSRGSGRAYEQYF
D gene: TRBD2
J gene: TRBJ2-7
clone size: NA
V gene: TRBV5-6

CDR3 DNA: TGTGCCAGTAGTATCCGGGACAGGGGCGAAAATGACCGGGATGAGCAGTTCTTC
CDR3 protein: CASSIRDRGENDRDEQFF
D gene: TRBD1
J gene: TRBJ2-1
clone size: NA
V gene: TRBV19

CDR3 DNA: TGTGCCAGCAGCTCCCGGGACAGGGGGCTTGGCAACACCATATATTTT
CDR3 protein: CASSSRDRGLGNTIYF
D gene: TRBD1
J gene: TRBJ1-3
clone size: NA
V gene: TRBV11-1

CDR3 DNA: TGTGCCAGCAGTCTGACAGGGGTGAGCTCCTACGAGCAGTACTTC
CDR3 protein: CASSLTGVSSYEQYF
D gene: TRBD1
J gene: TRBJ2-7
clone size: NA
V gene: TRBV28

CDR3 DNA: TGTGCCAGCAGTGAGAATAGGGACAACTCCTACGAGCAGTACTTC
CDR3 protein: CASSENRDNSYEQYF
D gene: NA
J gene: TRBJ2-7
clone size: few
V gene: TRBV2

CDR3 DNA: TGTGCCAGCACCCCTATCTTCGGTGGCGGATTAAACACCGGGGAGCTGTTTTTT
CDR3 protein: CASTPIFGGGLNTGELFF
D gene: NA
J gene: TRBJ2-2
clone size: NA
V gene: TRBV4-2

CDR3 DNA: TGCGCCAGCAGCTGGGGGGACAGGGTGAACACTGAAGCTTTCTTT
CDR3 protein: CASSWGDRVNTEAFF
D gene: TRBD1
J gene: TRBJ1-1
clone size: NA
V gene: TRBV5-1

CDR3 DNA: TGTGCCAGTAGTATACCTCGTGGAGGGCTGAACACTGAAGCTTTCTTT
CDR3 protein: CASSIPRGGLNTEAFF
D gene: NA
J gene: TRBJ1-1
clone size: NA
V gene: TRBV19

CDR3 DNA: TGTGCCAGCACGATACGACAGGGAAGGGACAGCACTGAAGCTTTCTTT
CDR3 protein: CASTIRQGRDSTEAFF
D gene: TRBD1
J gene: TRBJ1-1
clone size: NA
V gene: TRBV7-8

CDR3 DNA: TGTGCCAGCAGCCAAGATGGGGGGACAGGGTGGGCCGCAACTAATGAAAAACTGTTTTTT
CDR3 protein: CASSQDGGTGWAATNEKLFF
D gene: TRBD1
J gene: TRBJ1-4
clone size: NA
V gene: TRBV4-2

CDR3 DNA: TGTGCCAGCAGTGCCGGACTAGCGACGACGGCGGGGACCGGGGAGCTGTTTTTT
CDR3 protein: CASSAGLATTAGTGELFF
D gene: TRBD2
J gene: TRBJ2-2
clone size: NA
V gene: TRBV28

CDR3 DNA: TGTGCCAGTAGAGGCGGGAGGGACTCCTACAATGAGCAGTTCTTC
CDR3 protein: CASRGGRDSYNEQFF
D gene: TRBD2
J gene: TRBJ2-1
clone size: NA
V gene: TRBV19

CDR3 DNA: TGTGCCAGCAGCTTATTTCAAGGGGGGGTATACGAGCAGTACTTC
CDR3 protein: CASSLFQGGVYEQYF
D gene: NA
J gene: TRBJ2-7
clone size: NA
V gene: TRBV7-2

CDR3 DNA: TGTGCCAGCAGCTTTTCGTACCAAGAGACCCAGTACTTC
CDR3 protein: CASSFSYQETQYF
D gene: NA
J gene: TRBJ2-5
clone size: NA
V gene: TRBV7-9

CDR3 DNA: TGTGCCAGCAGCGTAGAAACCGATCCGGGGGATACGCAGTATTTT
CDR3 protein: CASSVETDPGDTQYF
D gene: NA
J gene: TRBJ2-3
clone size: NA
V gene: TRBV9

CDR3 DNA: TGCGCCAGCAGCTTGGCGGGGACAGGGGGCCAAGAGACCCAGTACTTC
CDR3 protein: CASSLAGTGGQETQYF
D gene: TRBD1
J gene: TRBJ2-5
clone size: NA
V gene: TRBV5-1

CDR3 DNA: TGTGCCAGCAGTTACTCAGGTCAGGGGGACACTGAAGCTTTCTTT
CDR3 protein: CASSYSGQGDTEAFF
D gene: TRBD1
J gene: TRBJ1-1
clone size: NA
V gene: TRBV6-5

CDR3 DNA: TGTGCCAGTAGTCCTCTCGGACAGGGTATGAACACTGAAGCTTTCTTT
CDR3 protein: CASSPLGQGMNTEAFF
D gene: TRBD1
J gene: TRBJ1-1
clone size: NA
V gene: TRBV19

CDR3 DNA: TGCAGCGCCCTCACTAGCGGGAGGACCGGGGAGCTGTTTTTT
CDR3 protein: CSALTSGRTGELFF
D gene: TRBD2
J gene: TRBJ2-2
clone size: NA
V gene: TRBV29-1

CDR3 DNA: TGTGCCAGCACCGGGGAGGGGAACACTGAAGCTTTCTTT
CDR3 protein: CASTGEGNTEAFF
D gene: NA
J gene: TRBJ1-1
clone size: NA
V gene: TRBV2

CDR3 DNA: TGTGCCAGCGGCGGGAGGGTTAGCACAGATACGCAGTATTTT
CDR3 protein: CASGGRVSTDTQYF
D gene: TRBD2
J gene: TRBJ2-3
clone size: NA
V gene: TRBV2

CDR3 DNA: TGTGCCAGCAGCCGGGACAGGGGTTCTATGAACACTGAAGCTTTCTTT
CDR3 protein: CASSRDRGSMNTEAFF
D gene: TRBD1
J gene: TRBJ1-1
clone size: NA
V gene: TRBV7-8

CDR3 DNA: TGCGCCAGCAGCCAAGTGGTTCGACAGGGGTTTCCTACGGAGCAGTACTTC
CDR3 protein: CASSQVVRQGFPTEQYF
D gene: TRBD1
J gene: TRBJ2-7
clone size: NA
V gene: TRBV4-1

CDR3 DNA: TGTGCCAGCAGCCAAGATCAGGGGCGAGGACCTTTCTTT
CDR3 protein: CASSQDQGRGPFF
D gene: NA
J gene: TRBJ1-1
clone size: NA
V gene: TRBV14

CDR3 DNA: TGTGCCAGCAGCGCCCTAGCGGGAGGAAACAATGAGCAGTTCTTC
CDR3 protein: CASSALAGGNNEQFF
D gene: TRBD2
J gene: TRBJ2-1
clone size: NA
V gene: TRBV5-6

CDR3 DNA: TGTGCCAGCAGTGAATGGGCTAGCGGGAGAGATGGGACCTACGAGCAGTACTTC
CDR3 protein: CASSEWASGRDGTYEQYF
D gene: TRBD2
J gene: TRBJ2-7
clone size: once
V gene: TRBV25-1

CDR3 DNA: TGTGCCAGCAGCCGCACGGGGACAGTCTACAATGAGCAGTTCTTC
CDR3 protein: CASSRTGTVYNEQFF
D gene: TRBD1
J gene: TRBJ2-1
clone size: NA
V gene: TRBV11-3

CDR3 DNA: TGTGCCAGCAGCTTAGCGACCGGGAGCGGTGAGCAGTTCTTC
CDR3 protein: CASSLATGSGEQFF
D gene: NA
J gene: TRBJ2-1
clone size: NA
V gene: TRBV7-8

CDR3 DNA: TGTGCCAGTAGTTCCTCGGGTTACGAGCAGTACTTC
CDR3 protein: CASSSSGYEQYF
D gene: NA
J gene: TRBJ2-7
clone size: NA
V gene: TRBV19

CDR3 DNA: TGCGCCAGCAGCTCCGGGACAGGGAATGAAAAACTGTTTTTT
CDR3 protein: CASSSGTGNEKLFF
D gene: TRBD1
J gene: TRBJ1-4
clone size: once
V gene: TRBV5-1

CDR3 DNA: TGTGCCAGCAGCGTAGCGCGGACAGCCTCTGGAAACACCATATATTTT
CDR3 protein: CASSVARTASGNTIYF
D gene: NA
J gene: TRBJ1-3
clone size: NA
V gene: TRBV9

CDR3 DNA: TGTGCCAGCAGCTCGCTGACAGCGGGGGTGGATACGCAGTATTTT
CDR3 protein: CASSSLTAGVDTQYF
D gene: TRBD2
J gene: TRBJ2-3
clone size: NA
V gene: TRBV4-2

CDR3 DNA: TGTGCCAGCAGCACTGGGCGGGGCACGAAACTGTTTTTT
CDR3 protein: CASSTGRGTKLFF
D gene: NA
J gene: TRBJ1-4
clone size: NA
V gene: TRBV14

CDR3 DNA: TGTGCCAGCAGCGCGCAAAAGACTAGCGGGAGACTTGATGAGCAGTTCTTC
CDR3 protein: CASSAQKTSGRLDEQFF
D gene: TRBD2
J gene: TRBJ2-1
clone size: once
V gene: TRBV5-4

CDR3 DNA: TGTGCCATCAGCCCTGAAATCCGGGGACAGGGGACCGGCAATCAGCCCCAGCATTTT
CDR3 protein: CAISPEIRGQGTGNQPQHF
D gene: TRBD1
J gene: TRBJ1-5
clone size: NA
V gene: TRBV10-3

CDR3 DNA: TGTGCCAGTAGTATAGATGCGGCGGCCGGAGAGACCCAGTACTTC
CDR3 protein: CASSIDAAAGETQYF
D gene: NA
J gene: TRBJ2-5
clone size: NA
V gene: TRBV19

CDR3 DNA: TGTGCCAGTAGTATAGTAGGGGGCATGGTGATCAGGGAGAACACTGAAGCTTTCTTT
CDR3 protein: CASSIVGGMVIRENTEAFF
D gene: TRBD1
J gene: TRBJ1-1
clone size: once
V gene: TRBV19

CDR3 DNA: TGTGCCAGCAGCGTAGCGGGATCCGGGGAGCTGTTTTTT
CDR3 protein: CASSVAGSGELFF
D gene: NA
J gene: TRBJ2-2
clone size: NA
V gene: TRBV9

CDR3 DNA: TGTGCCATCAGAGATGGACAGGGGCCCTACAATGAGCAGTTCTTC
CDR3 protein: CAIRDGQGPYNEQFF
D gene: TRBD1
J gene: TRBJ2-1
clone size: NA
V gene: TRBV10-3

CDR3 DNA: TGTGCCAGCAGCCAAGAGCACTGGACAGGGGGAGGCACCGGGGAGCTGTTTTTT
CDR3 protein: CASSQEHWTGGGTGELFF
D gene: TRBD1
J gene: TRBJ2-2
clone size: NA
V gene: TRBV3-1/TRBV3-2